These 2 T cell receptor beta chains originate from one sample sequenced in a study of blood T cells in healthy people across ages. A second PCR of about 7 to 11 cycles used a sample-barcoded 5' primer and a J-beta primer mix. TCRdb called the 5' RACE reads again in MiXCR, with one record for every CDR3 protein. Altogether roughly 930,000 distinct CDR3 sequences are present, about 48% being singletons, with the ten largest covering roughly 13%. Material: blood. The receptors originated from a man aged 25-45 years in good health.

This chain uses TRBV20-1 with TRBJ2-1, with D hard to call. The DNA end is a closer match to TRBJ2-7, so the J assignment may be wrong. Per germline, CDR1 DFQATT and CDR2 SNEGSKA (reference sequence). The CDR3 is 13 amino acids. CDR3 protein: CSARGSFDDEQYF. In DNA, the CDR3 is TGCAGTGCTAGAGGCTCGTTTGACGACGAGCAGTACTTC.

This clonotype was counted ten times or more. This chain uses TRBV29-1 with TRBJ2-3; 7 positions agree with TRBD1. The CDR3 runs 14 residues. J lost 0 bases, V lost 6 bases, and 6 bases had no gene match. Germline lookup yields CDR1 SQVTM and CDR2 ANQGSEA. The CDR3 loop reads CSVWTGVSTDTQYF. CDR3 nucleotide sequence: TGCAGCGTGTGGACAGGAGTTAGCACAGATACGCAGTATTTT.